The 9 T cell receptor beta chains given below trace back to one sample, sequenced in a study of CD8+CD57+ T cells in acquired aplastic anemia. It was genomic DNA that served as the template for profiling TCR beta VDJ and CDR3. From the reads, TCRdb called clonotypes with MiXCR, one entry per CDR3 protein. This sample yields 400,000 to 450,000 distinct CDR3 sequences, of which 65% to 80% are seen a single time; under 5% belongs to the top ten. Sequencing used sorted CD4+, CD8+, or CD8+CD57+ T cells (not recorded which) from PBMCs. These receptors all come from a human donor in good health, serving as a control.

This sequence joins TRBV2 and TRBJ1-4; D is perhaps TRBD1 (5 bases). V lost 4 bases to trimming and J lost 4 bases, with 10 bases between them. The CDR3 covers 14 residues. The V gene's germline CDR1 is SNHLY and CDR2 FYNNEI. This CDR3 is CASSGGTYNEKLFF. CDR3 in DNA: TGTGCCAGCAGTGGTGGGACGTATAATGAAAAACTGTTTTTT.

A note on this clonotype: No DNA is shown, since the ends of the CDR3 on it are uncertain; the CDR3 is the one TCRdb lists. The CDR3 sequence is CSVGAGTGGDEQTFGPW. The chain links TRBV29-1 to TRBJ1-1; the table gives TRBD1 as D, unverified against the DNA. The CDR3 spans 17 amino acids, including both terminal residues. CDR1 is SQVTM and CDR2 is ANQGSEA in the germline V gene.

The sample holds a few counts of this clonotype. The V and J genes are TRBV15 and TRBJ1-2; unclear D gene. The CDR3 runs to 14 residues. Germline V CDR1 and CDR2: LNHNV, YYDKDF (reference sequence). V shed 5 bases and J shed 4 bases, with 14 bases lying between them. The CDR3: CATSPAGALYGYTF. The CDR3 nucleotides read TGTGCCACCAGCCCGGCCGGAGCCCTCTATGGCTACACCTTC.

This clonotype was seen a few times. As DNA, the CDR3 is TGTGCCAGCAGTTTATCGCAGGGGAAAACTGAAGCTTTCTTT. Its translation is CASSLSQGKTEAFF. The genes are TRBV27 and TRBJ1-1; D is perhaps TRBD1 (6 bases). CDR1 and CDR2 (germline): MNHEY, SMNVEV (reference sequence). V was shortened by 0 bases and J by 5 bases, with 10 bases between the two germline ends. CDR3 length equals 14 residues.

The chain links TRBV7-8 to TRBJ1-1, with D perhaps TRBD1 (6 bases). Trimming took off 6 bases at V and 10 bases at J, with 27 bases between the two ends. Germline V gene sequence: CDR1 SGHVS, CDR2 FQNEAQ. The CDR3 is 16 amino acids. Written as DNA, the CDR3 is TGTGCCAGCAGGGTGGGCGGTGCAGGGGCCTACACTTTAGCTTTCTTT. Protein: CASRVGGAGAYTLAFF.

The CDR3 DNA reads TGTGCCAGCAGCCGAGCAGCGACTAACTATGGCTACACCTTC. Protein product: CASSRAATNYGYTF. V gene TRBV12-3 or TRBV12-4 combines with J gene TRBJ1-2; D is undetermined. The CDR3 is made up of 14 amino acids. The V end lost 6 bases, the J end lost 0 bases, and 11 bases lay between the germline ends.

Here the CDR3 reads CASSPRDRGHTEAFF. CDR3 DNA: TGTGCCAGCAGTCCCCGGGACAGGGGCCACACTGAAGCTTTCTTT. The V and J genes are TRBV27 and TRBJ1-1; 10 positions match TRBD1. Germline CDR1 MNHEY, CDR2 SMNVEV (reference sequence). Trimming removed 5 bases from V and 3 bases from J; junction bases left unmatched: 6. The CDR3 has 15 residues.

In its sample, this clonotype was seen a few times. The conserved phenylalanine or tryptophan is not found at the CDR3 terminus, so this likely reflects a read error. Because the CDR3's place on the DNA is in doubt, the DNA is left out and the CDR3 is given as listed by TCRdb. The chain carries TRBV7-2 and TRBJ2-2. The CDR3 is 8 residues long, ends included. CDR1 and CDR2 from the germline V gene are SGHTA and FQGNSA. This CDR3 is CASSHAVP.

This clonotype was recorded a few times. This rearrangement joins TRBV29-1 to TRBJ2-7; possibly TRBD1 for D (6 bases). The CDR3 runs to 13 residues. Germline CDR1 SQVTM, CDR2 ANQGSEA. Trimming took off 6 bases at V and 2 bases at J, with 14 bases between the two ends. The DNA for the CDR3 is TGCAGCGTGGCGCCGGGGACACCCTACGAGCAGTACTTC. Protein sequence: CSVAPGTPYEQYF.